Listed below are T cell receptor beta chains from one sample, sequenced in a study of blood T cell repertoires in COVID-19. Profiling relied on immunoSEQ multiplex PCR, and the TCRdb table lists in-frame clones only, not all of them. The sample has 200,000 to 250,000 clones, roughly 80% seen once. Input material: PBMCs or T cells enriched from blood (not recorded which). The receptors stem from a man in his sixties who had recovered from COVID-19. Both conserved end residues are part of each CDR3. Fields, in order: V gene, J gene, CDR3 protein.

TRBV3-1/TRBV3-2	TRBJ2-7	CASSQDTDRGRDEQYF
TRBV19	TRBJ1-5	CASSLGTGAANQPQHF
TRBV7-2	TRBJ2-6	CASSTSGVGGTGANVLTF
TRBV14	TRBJ2-5	CASSQRLAGQETQYF
TRBV10-3	TRBJ2-1	CAISEGADGSGEQFF
TRBV6-5	TRBJ1-2	CASRQDKIYGYTF
TRBV5-1	TRBJ2-7	CASSPWTGSHEQYF
TRBV2	TRBJ1-2	CASSEPAAGIYGYTF
TRBV30	TRBJ2-5	CAWRSSGETQYF
TRBV6-6	TRBJ1-6	CASSSGQGATNSPLHF
TRBV6-1	TRBJ2-1	CASSEQGIYNEQFF
TRBV24-1	TRBJ2-3	CATSDSYIDTQYF
TRBV2	TRBJ1-1	CASTGEYTEAFF
TRBV6-1	TRBJ1-2	CASSERQGTNTF
TRBV7-2	TRBJ1-5	CASSLGQGAGQPQHF
TRBV18	TRBJ2-1	CASSPRLVKAYNEQFF
TRBV3-1/TRBV3-2	TRBJ2-3	CASSLGQGTDTQYF
TRBV4-2	TRBJ1-5	CASSQEWAQPQHF
TRBV27	TRBJ2-7	CASSSQGVFYEQYF
TRBV6-5	TRBJ1-2	CASTRGARDIRGYTF
TRBV10-1	TRBJ1-2	CASSVCRDSTNYGYTF